The rows below give T cell receptor beta chains drawn from one sample of a study of blood T cells in healthy people across ages. TCRdb reprocessed the 5' RACE reads with MiXCR, giving one entry per CDR3 protein. The sample gives more than 550,000 distinct CDR3 sequences, around a fifth of which show up once; around 21% is in the top ten. The sequenced material came from blood. Receptor source: a man in his 70s in good health. Both conserved end residues are part of each CDR3. The D gene is left open where the match is weak. Size tells how often a clone was seen (once, few, many) or the class of an expanded clone, and some rows leave it out.

J gene | D gene | V gene | clone size | CDR3 DNA | CDR3 protein
TRBJ1-3 | . | TRBV30 | . | TGTACCTGGAACGCGGTTGGAAACACCGTATATTTT | CTWNAVGNTVYF
TRBJ1-6 | TRBD1 | TRBV18 | few | TGTGCCAGCTCACGGGACAGAGTTAATTCACCCCTCCACTTT | CASSRDRVNSPLHF
TRBJ2-1 | TRBD2 | TRBV7-8 | . | TGTGCCAGCAGCCGAAGCGGGAGTCGAAATGAGCAGTTCTTC | CASSRSGSRNEQFF
TRBJ2-7 | . | TRBV12-3/TRBV12-4 | . | TGTGCCAGCAGTTTAACGGTAACCTACGAGCAGTACTTC | CASSLTVTYEQYF
TRBJ2-1 | . | TRBV25-1 | few | TGTGCCAGCAGTGACCCAAGCCGAAGCTCCTACAATGAGCAGTTCTTC | CASSDPSRSSYNEQFF
TRBJ2-7 | . | TRBV28 | many | TGTGCCAGCAGTGGGAGGACAGGCTCTTACGAGCAGTACTTC | CASSGRTGSYEQYF
TRBJ1-2 | . | TRBV12-3/TRBV12-4 | . | TGTGCCAGCAGTATCAAAGGACAGCGGTGGGGCTACACCTTC | CASSIKGQRWGYTF
TRBJ1-1 | TRBD1 | TRBV6-1 | few | TGTGCCAGCAGCATCGACAGGGGCAGACTGAACACTGAAGCTTTCTTT | CASSIDRGRLNTEAFF
TRBJ1-2 | . | TRBV5-1 | few | TGCGCCAGCAGACCGGGGTCACCCTACTATGGCTACACCTTC | CASRPGSPYYGYTF
TRBJ2-4 | . | TRBV24-1 | few | TGTGCCACCAGTGACCCGAGCGGGTCTGCCAAAAACATTCAGTACTTC | CATSDPSGSAKNIQYF
TRBJ2-1 | . | TRBV10-3 | . | TGTGCCATCAGTGGGGGGAGGTATGAGCAGTTCTTC | CAISGGRYEQFF
TRBJ2-1 | TRBD2 | TRBV2 | few | TGTGCCAGCAGTGAAGTTATTAGCGGGAGCTCCTACAATGAGCAGTTCTTC | CASSEVISGSSYNEQFF
TRBJ2-1 | . | TRBV28 | . | TGTGCCAGCTTCCGAAGGACGGGGTACAATGAGCAGTTCTTC | CASFRRTGYNEQFF
TRBJ2-3 | . | TRBV9 | few | TGTGCCAGCAGCGACCAGAACACAGATACGCAGTATTTT | CASSDQNTDTQYF
TRBJ2-1 | TRBD1 | TRBV6-5 | few | TGTGCCAGCAGTAGGGCCCTGACAGGGGCCAGCAATGAGCAGTTCTTC | CASSRALTGASNEQFF
TRBJ2-5 | TRBD1 | TRBV6-6 | few | TGTGCCAGCAGGGGACAGAAAGAGACCCAGTACTTC | CASRGQKETQYF